This TCR beta chain comes out of a study of shared T cell receptors in the human thymus. Using immunoSEQ multiplex PCR, the repertoire was profiled, and TCRdb retains in-frame clones only, with some absent. The table lists hundreds of thousands of clones, about 89% of them singletons. CDR1 and CDR2 from the germline V gene are LGHNA and YSLEER. Deletions cut 4 bases from V and 2 bases from J, with 17 bases between. CDR3 length: 17 amino acids. Another study also made use of these data, one on human thymus T cells. As that study records: Thymus was obtained from resections taken during corrective heart surgery. Apparent bias marked the V and J gene usage of thymic and blood repertoires. The related literature has documented a marked overlap of thymic repertoires among unrelated individuals.

The specimen was thymocytes. This sequence was found in a boy under three years old with a congenital heart defect. The J gene is TRBJ2-2, the V gene TRBV4-3; tentatively, D is TRBD2 (5 bases). The CDR3 protein is CASSLGIGAENTGELFF. The CDR3 DNA reads as TGCGCCAGCAGCCTGGGAATAGGAGCGGAAAACACCGGGGAGCTGTTTTTT.